Following are 8 T cell receptor beta chains from one sample sequenced in a study of blood T cell repertoires in COVID-19. TCRdb's copy holds only in-frame clones and misses some; the assay was immunoSEQ multiplex PCR. The sample includes 150,000 to 200,000 clones, 86% seen only once; the top ten take over 0.85%. Sequenced input: peripheral blood. The receptors shown here come from a young man with acute or convalescent COVID-19.

This chain links TRBV10-2 with TRBJ1-2; D ambiguous. V was pared by 1 base and J by 7 bases, with 13 bases between. The CDR3 is 14 amino acids. CDR1 is WSHSY and CDR2 is SAAADI in the germline V gene. CDR3: CASSEFSGGSGYTF. The CDR3 DNA is TGCGCCAGCAGTGAGTTTTCAGGAGGAAGTGGCTACACCTTC.

The chain links TRBV10-3 to TRBJ1-2; tentative D call: TRBD1 (6 bases). The CDR3 loop spans 14 amino acids. CDR1 is ENHRY, CDR2 SYGVKD, per germline. The ends were cut back, 3 bases at V and 8 bases at J, with 16 bases in the middle. CDR3 amino acids: CAISDGQSVEGYTF. In DNA form, the CDR3 reads TGTGCCATCAGTGATGGACAGTCAGTCGAAGGCTACACCTTC.

This chain connects TRBV19 to TRBJ1-4, with D perhaps TRBD1 (6 bases). CDR1 and CDR2 (germline): LNHDA, SQIVND (reference sequence). This CDR3 contains 16 residues. Between the trimmed V and J ends, which lost 0 bases and 6 bases, there was a span of 14 bases. The CDR3 here is CASSIDWGGVDEKLFF. CDR3 bases: TGTGCCAGTAGTATAGATTGGGGGGGCGTCGATGAAAAACTGTTTTTT.

This rearrangement joins TRBV6-5 to TRBJ2-5; 9 nucleotides align to TRBD1. This CDR3 contains 14 residues. Germline V gives CDR1 MNHEY, CDR2 SVGAGI. After removal of 5 bases from V and 3 bases from J, the junction contained 4 bases not matched to a gene. The CDR3 sequence is CASSPTGGEETQYF. The CDR3 DNA is TGTGCCAGCAGTCCCACAGGGGGCGAAGAGACCCAGTACTTC.

This rearrangement joins TRBV11-2 to TRBJ2-3; D is unclear. Germline CDR1 and CDR2: SGHAT and FQNNGV. Trimming took 7 bases from V and 0 from J, leaving 14 bases between them. The length of the CDR3 is 15 residues. The CDR3 DNA follows: TGTGCCAGCATGGATGTCGGAGCAAGCACAGATACGCAGTATTTT. Protein product: CASMDVGASTDTQYF.

This clone occurred a few times. CDR3 nucleotide sequence: TGTGCCAGTAGTATAGTTGTCGGACACCCCTACGAGCAGTACTTC. Translating it yields CASSIVVGHPYEQYF. The chain joins TRBV19 to TRBJ2-7; D is perhaps TRBD1 (5 bases). The CDR3 runs 15 residues. CDR1 LNHDA and CDR2 SQIVND come from the germline V gene (reference sequence). Deletions cut 1 base from V and 2 bases from J, with 12 bases between.

The rearrangement joins TRBV6-5 to TRBJ2-1; 7 bases map to TRBD1. The germline gives CDR1 MNHEY, CDR2 SVGAGI. CDR3 size: 11 residues. The V and J ends lost 6 bases and 13 bases, in that order; junction bases with no gene match: 6. DNA of the CDR3: TGTGCCAGCAGATCCGGGACAGTCCAGTTCTTC. It is translated as CASRSGTVQFF.

The V gene is TRBV6-5, the J gene TRBJ2-2; D possibly corresponds to TRBD1 (5 bases). Looked up from germline, CDR1 is MNHEY and CDR2 is SVGAGI. The CDR3 has 15 residues. V was pared by 5 bases and J by 1 base, with 11 bases between. The CDR3 sequence: CASSTLDRNTGELFF. The DNA of the CDR3 is TGTGCCAGCAGTACTCTTGACAGGAACACCGGGGAGCTGTTTTTT.